A single sample is the source of the 20 T cell receptor beta chains below, sequenced in a study of response to subunit inactivated influenza vaccine. In TCRdb, the RT-PCR reads were re-called with MiXCR into one record per CDR3 protein. The sample shows 500,000 to 600,000 distinct CDR3 sequences, less than 8% of them seen only once. Here the sequenced sample was PBMCs from blood, taken around 25 months after vaccination. These receptors originate from a man aged 45 to 70 who received an inactivated influenza vaccine.

This clonotype was observed a handful of times. The chain carries TRBV24-1 and TRBJ1-2, with D perhaps matching TRBD1 (6 bases). V was cut by 7 bases and J by 7 bases, with 15 bases left in between. CDR1 and CDR2 from the germline V gene are KGHDR and SFDVKD. The CDR3 runs 13 residues. CDR3 bases: TGTGCCACCAGGAAAGGGGACATAGGTGGCTACACCTTC. Amino acids: CATRKGDIGGYTF.

This clonotype turned up a few times. The chain joins TRBV29-1 to TRBJ1-4, with TRBD1 matching 8 bases. The V gene's germline CDR1 is SQVTM and CDR2 ANQGSEA. The CDR3 is 13 residues long. The CDR3 spells CRDRVREGEKLFF. CDR3 bases: TGCAGGGACAGGGTTCGAGAAGGGGAAAAACTGTTTTTT.

The rearrangement links TRBV24-1 to TRBJ1-2; no clear D gene. Trimming took 7 bases from V and 6 from J, leaving 11 bases between them. This CDR3 has 12 residues. Germline lookup yields CDR1 KGHDR and CDR2 SFDVKD. The chain's CDR3 is CATSTPRDGYTF. The CDR3 DNA is TGTGCCACCAGCACTCCCCGGGATGGCTACACCTTC.

The table lists this clonotype with many counts. The rearrangement joins TRBV28 to TRBJ1-3, with TRBD1 identical over 7 bases. The V segment lost 3 bases and the J segment 1 base; nucleotides outside the gene matches: 3. This CDR3 is 15 amino acids long. CDR1 and CDR2 from the germline V gene are MDHEN and SYDVKM. CDR3 residues: CASSLMTGSGNTIYF. The CDR3 nucleotides read TGTGCCAGCAGTTTGATGACAGGGTCTGGAAACACCATATATTTT.

The chain employs TRBV7-8 and TRBJ2-3, with TRBD1 matching over 7 bases. The CDR3 has 13 residues. Germline assignment: CDR1 SGHVS and CDR2 FQNEAQ. After removal of 5 bases from V and 6 bases from J, the junction contained 5 bases not matched to a gene. This CDR3 is CASSIQGVDTQYF. CDR3 sequence (DNA): TGTGCCAGCAGCATTCAGGGGGTCGATACGCAGTATTTT.

This clonotype was counted between two and nine times. The chain has TRBV5-6 and TRBJ2-1; D may be TRBD2 (5 bases). Deletions cut 0 bases from V and 6 bases from J, with 13 bases between. The V gene's germline CDR1 is SGHDT and CDR2 YYEEEE. This CDR3 spans 15 amino acids. CDR3 bases: TGTGCCAGCAGCTTGGCGGGGATTCTACCCAATGAGCAGTTCTTC. This translates into CASSLAGILPNEQFF.

In its sample, this clonotype was seen many times. This rearrangement joins TRBV29-1 to TRBJ1-1; D remains unclear. The length of the CDR3 is 14 residues. V was pared by 5 bases and J by 7 bases, with 20 bases between. Germline V lookup: CDR1 SQVTM, CDR2 ANQGSEA. CDR3 sequence: CSVRLRLGPHEAFF. For the CDR3, the DNA is TGCAGCGTTCGACTCAGACTGGGCCCGCATGAAGCTTTCTTT.

This clonotype was counted between two and nine times. The chain combines TRBV7-8 with TRBJ2-7; weak D call: TRBD2 (6 bases). Germline-derived CDR1 and CDR2 are SGHVS and FQNEAQ. The ends were cut back, 4 bases at V and 7 bases at J, with 17 bases in the middle. CDR3 length: 14 residues. The CDR3 loop is CASSSLADPFEQYF. For the CDR3, the DNA is TGTGCCAGCAGCTCCTTAGCGGACCCTTTTGAGCAGTACTTC.

The chain carries TRBV11-2 and TRBJ2-7, with a weak D call TRBD2 (5 bases). The CDR3 covers 15 residues. V was pared by 1 base and J by 5 bases, with 15 bases between. The germline gives CDR1 SGHAT, CDR2 FQNNGV. The CDR3 protein is CASSLARGSWNEQYF. CDR3 nucleotide sequence: TGTGCCAGCAGCTTAGCCCGGGGTAGTTGGAACGAGCAGTACTTC. The complete variable domain, with remaining parts taken from reference TRBV11-2 and TRBJ2-7, reads EAGVAQSPRYKIIEKRQSVAFWCNPISGHATLYWYQQILGQGPKLLIQFQNNGVVDDSQLPKDRFSAERLKGVDSTLKIQPAKLEDSAVYLCASSLARGSWNEQYFGPGTRLTVT.

This clonotype was seen ten or more times. V gene TRBV20-1 combines with J gene TRBJ2-1; maybe TRBD1 (6 bases). V lost 4 bases, J lost 4 bases, and 17 bases lay in between. From germline, CDR1 is DFQATT and CDR2 SNEGSKA (reference sequence). This CDR3 is built from 15 residues. The CDR3 loop is CSATLGGDFYNEQFF. The CDR3 nucleotides read TGCAGTGCTACGTTAGGGGGAGATTTTTACAATGAGCAGTTCTTC.

There are many counts of this clonotype. The chain has TRBV5-1 and TRBJ2-1; D is unresolved. The CDR3 is made up of 13 amino acids. The V and J ends lost 0 bases and 4 bases respectively, with 5 bases between them. CDR1 is SGHRS and CDR2 is YFSETQ in the germline V gene. The CDR3 reads CASSLDGYNEQFF. The CDR3 nucleotides read TGCGCCAGCAGCTTGGACGGGTACAATGAGCAGTTCTTC. The whole variable domain, remainder taken from reference TRBV5-1 and TRBJ2-1, is KAGVTQTPRYLIKTRGQQVTLSCSPISGHRSVSWYQQTPGQGLQFLFEYFSETQRNKGNFPGRFSGRQFSNSRSEMNVSTLELGDSALYLCASSLDGYNEQFFGPGTRLTVL.

CDR3 loop: CASSYSGAAGNTIYF. The CDR3 DNA follows: TGTGCCAGCAGTTACTCGGGGGCAGCCGGAAACACCATATATTTT. The chain employs TRBV6-5 and TRBJ1-3, with D tentatively TRBD1 (6 bases). The CDR3 loop spans 15 amino acids. Trimming pared 0 bases from V and 4 bases from J, leaving 10 bases between. Germline assignment: CDR1 MNHEY and CDR2 SVGAGI.

This clonotype has at least ten counts. The gene calls are TRBV7-8 and TRBJ2-3; D uncertain. Germline values: CDR1 SGHVS, CDR2 FQNEAQ. The CDR3 runs 15 residues. The V gene lost 3 bases and the J gene lost 0 bases, with 10 bases spanning the gap. The CDR3 loop is CASSFEPSSTDTQYF. CDR3 DNA: TGTGCCAGCAGCTTCGAACCGAGCAGCACAGATACGCAGTATTTT.

In its sample, this clonotype was seen many times. This chain links TRBV20-1 with TRBJ1-4, with 7 bases aligning to TRBD1. The CDR3 runs 14 residues. V dropped 5 bases and J dropped 7; count of bases not matched to a gene: 10. Germline assignment: CDR1 DFQATT and CDR2 SNEGSKA (reference sequence). The CDR3, as DNA: TGCAGTGCTGCCGATCGACAGGGACGTGAAAAACTGTTTTTT. It encodes CSAADRQGREKLFF.

This clonotype was recorded many times. The V call is TRBV12-3 or TRBV12-4, the J call TRBJ2-3, with D possibly matching TRBD2 (5 bases). The CDR3 is 12 residues long. Trimming shortened V by 6 bases and J by 8 bases, and 12 bases separated the two germline ends. The CDR3 region is CASSPSGRTQYF. The CDR3 DNA is TGTGCCAGCAGCCCCAGCGGCCGTACGCAGTATTTT.

This clonotype was observed many times. This sequence joins TRBV3-1 and TRBJ2-5; 10 positions agree with TRBD2. Germline trimming cut 1 base from V and 6 bases from J; bases unmatched to any gene: 2. The CDR3 loop spans 14 amino acids. In germline, CDR1 is LGHDT, CDR2 YNNKEL (reference sequence). Written as DNA, the CDR3 is TGTGCCAGCAGCCAAGTAGCGGGGGGAAAGACCCAGTACTTC. Translation: CASSQVAGGKTQYF.

The chain joins TRBV7-3 to TRBJ2-3; D is perhaps TRBD2 (6 bases). Germline V gene data show CDR1 as SGHTA and CDR2 as FQGTGA. The CDR3 has 16 amino acids. V was shortened by 5 bases and J by 0 bases, with 15 bases between the two germline ends. CDR3 region: CASSHGTSRSTDTQYF. In nucleotides, the CDR3 is TGTGCCAGCAGCCACGGAACTAGCCGGAGCACAGATACGCAGTATTTT.

This clonotype was counted ten times or more. The J gene is TRBJ2-7, the V gene TRBV7-9; D is uncertain. The V and J ends lost 2 bases and 4 bases respectively, with 12 bases between them. The CDR3 covers 14 residues. Germline V gene sequence: CDR1 SEHNR, CDR2 FQNEAQ (reference sequence). As DNA, the CDR3 is TGTGCCAGCAGCTTAACCCAAGGCGGATACGAGCAGTACTTC. Translation: CASSLTQGGYEQYF. The full variable domain, completed using reference TRBV7-9 and TRBJ2-7, is DTGVSQNPRHKITKRGQNVTFRCDPISEHNRLYWYRQTLGQGPEFLTYFQNEAQLEKSRLLSDRFSAERPKGSFSTLEIQRTEQGDSAMYLCASSLTQGGYEQYFGPGTRLTVT.

This clonotype was detected only a few times. The V and J genes are TRBV12-3 or TRBV12-4 and TRBJ2-4; TRBD1 or TRBD2 may be the D gene (5 bases each). Trimming removed 4 bases from V and 6 bases from J, with 19 bases in between. The CDR3 sequence is 16 residues long. Here the CDR3 DNA reads TGTGCCAGCAGTTCGGGGCGGGTCAGAGTGACAAACATTCAGTACTTC. It encodes CASSSGRVRVTNIQYF.

J is TRBJ1-1 and V is TRBV30, with D tentatively TRBD1 (5 bases). The germline gives CDR1 GTSNPN, CDR2 SVGIG (reference sequence). Trimming pared 2 bases from V and 0 bases from J, leaving 10 bases between. This CDR3 region has 14 residues. CDR3 loop: CAWSLGPMNTEAFF. The CDR3 DNA reads TGTGCCTGGAGTCTGGGACCGATGAACACTGAAGCTTTCTTT.